This T cell receptor beta chain comes out of a study of blood T cells in healthy people across ages. In each sample, at least 7 million PBMCs were isolated. RNA extraction gave at least 5 micrograms of total RNA per sample. The use of a sample-barcoded 5' primer and a J-beta primer mix characterized a second PCR of roughly 7 to 11 cycles. MiXCR was run by TCRdb on the 5' RACE reads, yielding one entry per CDR3 protein. The sample has roughly 800,000 distinct CDR3 sequences, under 40% seen once. Deletions cut 3 bases from V and 5 bases from J, with 15 bases between. Germline V gene sequence: CDR1 SGDLS, CDR2 YYNGEE. The CDR3 is 15 residues long.

The rearrangement joins TRBV9 to TRBJ2-1; TRBD2 might be the D (6 bases). This TCR was recovered from a man between 18 and 35 years old in good health. The sequenced sample consisted of blood. The CDR3 DNA sequence: TGTGCCAGCAGCGCGAGCGGGCGGCTCCACAATGAGCAGTTCTTC. Translated, it gives CASSASGRLHNEQFF.